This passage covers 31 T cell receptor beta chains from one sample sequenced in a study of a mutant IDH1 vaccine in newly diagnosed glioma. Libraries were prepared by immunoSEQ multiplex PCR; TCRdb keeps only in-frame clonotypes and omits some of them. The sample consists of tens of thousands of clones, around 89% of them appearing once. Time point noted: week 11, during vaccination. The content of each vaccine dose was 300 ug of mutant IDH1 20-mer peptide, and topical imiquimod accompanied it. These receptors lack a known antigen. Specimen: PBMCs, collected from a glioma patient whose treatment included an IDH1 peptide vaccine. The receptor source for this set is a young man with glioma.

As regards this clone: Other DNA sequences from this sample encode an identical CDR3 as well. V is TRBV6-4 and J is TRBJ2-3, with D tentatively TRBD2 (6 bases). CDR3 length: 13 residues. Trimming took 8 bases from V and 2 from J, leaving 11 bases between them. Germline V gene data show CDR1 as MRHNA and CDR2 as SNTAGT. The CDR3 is CASGAGHTDTQYF. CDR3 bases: TGTGCCAGCGGAGCGGGCCACACAGATACGCAGTATTTT.

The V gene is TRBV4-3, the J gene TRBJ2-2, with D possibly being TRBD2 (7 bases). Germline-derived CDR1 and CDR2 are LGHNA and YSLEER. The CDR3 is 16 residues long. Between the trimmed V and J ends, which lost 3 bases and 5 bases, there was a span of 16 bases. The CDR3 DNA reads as TGCGCCAGCAGCCACCTAGGGGGAGGGGGAACCGGGGAGCTGTTTTTT. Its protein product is CASSHLGGGGTGELFF.

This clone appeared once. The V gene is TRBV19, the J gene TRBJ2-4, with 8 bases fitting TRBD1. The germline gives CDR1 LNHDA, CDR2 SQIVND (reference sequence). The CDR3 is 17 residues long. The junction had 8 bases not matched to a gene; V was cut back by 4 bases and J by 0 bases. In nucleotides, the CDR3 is TGTGCCAGTAGTAAGGACAGGGCGGCCCTAGCCAAAAACATTCAGTACTTC. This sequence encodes CASSKDRAALAKNIQYF.

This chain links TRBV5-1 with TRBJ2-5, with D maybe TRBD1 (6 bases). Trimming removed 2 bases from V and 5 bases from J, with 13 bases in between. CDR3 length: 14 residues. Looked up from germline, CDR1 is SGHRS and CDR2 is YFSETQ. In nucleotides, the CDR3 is TGCGCCAGCAGCTTCGGGCAGGGGATGGAGACCCAGTACTTC. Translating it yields CASSFGQGMETQYF.

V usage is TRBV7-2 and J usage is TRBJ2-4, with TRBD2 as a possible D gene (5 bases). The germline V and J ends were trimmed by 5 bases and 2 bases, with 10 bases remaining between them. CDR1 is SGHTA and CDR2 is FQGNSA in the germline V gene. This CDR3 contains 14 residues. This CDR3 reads CASSEGPTKNIQYF. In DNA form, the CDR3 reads TGTGCCAGCAGCGAGGGTCCTACCAAAAACATTCAGTACTTC.

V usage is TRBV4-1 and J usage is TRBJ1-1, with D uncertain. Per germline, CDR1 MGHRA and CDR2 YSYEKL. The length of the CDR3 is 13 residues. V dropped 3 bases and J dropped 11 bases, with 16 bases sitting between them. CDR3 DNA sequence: TGCGCCAGCAGCCAGGGTTTCCTCAGTACGGCTTTCTTT. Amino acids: CASSQGFLSTAFF.

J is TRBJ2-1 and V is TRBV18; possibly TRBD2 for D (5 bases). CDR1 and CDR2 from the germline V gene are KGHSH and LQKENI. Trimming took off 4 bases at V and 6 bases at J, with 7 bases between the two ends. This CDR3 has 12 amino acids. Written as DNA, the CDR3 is TGTGCCAGCTCACGGGAGAGCAATGAGCAGTTCTTC. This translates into CASSRESNEQFF.

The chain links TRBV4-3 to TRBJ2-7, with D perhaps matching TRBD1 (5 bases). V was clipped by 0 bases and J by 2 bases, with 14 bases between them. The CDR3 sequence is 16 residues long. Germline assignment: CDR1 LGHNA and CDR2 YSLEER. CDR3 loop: CASSQDPRANTYEQYF. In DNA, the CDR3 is TGCGCCAGCAGCCAAGATCCCAGGGCTAATACCTACGAGCAGTACTTC.

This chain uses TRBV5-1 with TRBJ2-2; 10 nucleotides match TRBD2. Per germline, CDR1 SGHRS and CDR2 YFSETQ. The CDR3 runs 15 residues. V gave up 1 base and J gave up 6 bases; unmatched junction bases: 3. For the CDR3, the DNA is TGCGCCAGCAGCTTGCCAGCGGGAGGGGCCGGGGAGCTGTTTTTT. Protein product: CASSLPAGGAGELFF. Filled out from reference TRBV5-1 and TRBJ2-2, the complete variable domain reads KAGVTQTPRYLIKTRGQQVTLSCSPISGHRSVSWYQQTPGQGLQFLFEYFSETQRNKGNFPGRFSGRQFSNSRSEMNVSTLELGDSALYLCASSLPAGGAGELFFGEGSRLTVL.

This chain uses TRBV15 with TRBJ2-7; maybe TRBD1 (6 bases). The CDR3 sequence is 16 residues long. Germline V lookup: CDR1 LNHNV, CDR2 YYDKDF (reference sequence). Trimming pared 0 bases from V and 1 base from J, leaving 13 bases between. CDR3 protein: CATSRDLGTRSYEQYF. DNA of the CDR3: TGTGCCACCAGCAGAGATCTCGGGACACGATCCTACGAGCAGTACTTC.

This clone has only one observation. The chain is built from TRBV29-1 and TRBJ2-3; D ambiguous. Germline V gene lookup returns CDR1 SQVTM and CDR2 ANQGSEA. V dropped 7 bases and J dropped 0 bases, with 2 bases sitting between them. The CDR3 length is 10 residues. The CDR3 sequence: CSASTDTQYF. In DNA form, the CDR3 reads TGCAGCGCGAGCACAGATACGCAGTATTTT.

The CDR3, as DNA: TGTGCCAGCCCGGGGGACAGGGGGTCAATTGGTGACACTGAAGCTTTCTTT. Encoded protein: CASPGDRGSIGDTEAFF. V gene TRBV28 combines with J gene TRBJ1-1; the match to TRBD1 covers 11 bases. V was clipped by 8 bases and J by 3 bases; unmatched bases: 14. The CDR3 spans 17 residues. The germline gives CDR1 MDHEN, CDR2 SYDVKM.

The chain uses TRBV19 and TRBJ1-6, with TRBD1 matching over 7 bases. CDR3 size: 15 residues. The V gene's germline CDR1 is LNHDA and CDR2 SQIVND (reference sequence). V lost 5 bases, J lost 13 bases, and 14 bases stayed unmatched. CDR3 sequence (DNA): TGTGCCAGTAGTCCCGAGGACAGGTGGAAGGGGCCCCTCCACTTT. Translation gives CASSPEDRWKGPLHF.

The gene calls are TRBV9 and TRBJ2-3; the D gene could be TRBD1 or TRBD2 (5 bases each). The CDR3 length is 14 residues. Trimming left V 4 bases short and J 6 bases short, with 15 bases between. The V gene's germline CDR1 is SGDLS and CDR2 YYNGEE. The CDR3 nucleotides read TGTGCCAGCAGCCCCGGGACCCCGGGGGATACGCAGTATTTT. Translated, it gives CASSPGTPGDTQYF.

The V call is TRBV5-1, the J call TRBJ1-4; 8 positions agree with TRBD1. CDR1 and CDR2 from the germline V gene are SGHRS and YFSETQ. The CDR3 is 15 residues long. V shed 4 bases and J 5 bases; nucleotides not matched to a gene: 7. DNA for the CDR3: TGCGCCAGCAGCCCGCGACAGGGGAGGAATGAAAAACTGTTTTTT. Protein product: CASSPRQGRNEKLFF.

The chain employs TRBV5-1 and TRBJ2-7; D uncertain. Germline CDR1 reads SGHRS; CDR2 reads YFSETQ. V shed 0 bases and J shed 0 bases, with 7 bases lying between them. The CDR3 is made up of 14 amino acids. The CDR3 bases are TGCGCCAGCAGCTTGGTAGGGTTCTCCTACGAGCAGTACTTC. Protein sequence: CASSLVGFSYEQYF.

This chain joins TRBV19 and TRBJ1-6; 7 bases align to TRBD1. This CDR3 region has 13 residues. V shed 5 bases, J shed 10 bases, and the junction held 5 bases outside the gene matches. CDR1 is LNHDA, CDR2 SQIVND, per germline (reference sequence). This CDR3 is CASSWQGGSPLHF. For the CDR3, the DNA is TGTGCCAGTAGTTGGCAGGGGGGATCACCCCTCCACTTT.

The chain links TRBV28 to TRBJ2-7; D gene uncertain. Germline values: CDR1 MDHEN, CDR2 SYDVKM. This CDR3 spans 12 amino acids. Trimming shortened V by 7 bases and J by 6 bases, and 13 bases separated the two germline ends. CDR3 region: CASTTPFGEQYF. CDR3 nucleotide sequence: TGTGCCAGCACTACCCCCTTCGGCGAGCAGTACTTC.

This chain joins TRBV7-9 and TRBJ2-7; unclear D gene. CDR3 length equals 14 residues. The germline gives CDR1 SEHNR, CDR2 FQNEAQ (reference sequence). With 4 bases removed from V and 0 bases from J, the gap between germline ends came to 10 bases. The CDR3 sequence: CASSSSLSSYEQYF. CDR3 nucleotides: TGTGCCAGCAGCTCCTCACTGAGCTCCTACGAGCAGTACTTC.

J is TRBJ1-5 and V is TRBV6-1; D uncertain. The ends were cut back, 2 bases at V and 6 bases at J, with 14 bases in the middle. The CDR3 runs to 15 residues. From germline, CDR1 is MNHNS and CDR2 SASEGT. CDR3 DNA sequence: TGTGCCAGCAGTGAAATGAGGGCGGGCGGTCAGCCCCAGCATTTT. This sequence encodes CASSEMRAGGQPQHF.

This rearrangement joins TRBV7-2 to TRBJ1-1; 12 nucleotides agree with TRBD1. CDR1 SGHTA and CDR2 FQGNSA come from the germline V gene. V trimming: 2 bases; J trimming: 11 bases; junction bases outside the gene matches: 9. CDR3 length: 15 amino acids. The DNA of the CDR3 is TGTGCCAGCAGCTTAAGGGGACAGGGGGCGCCCCCGGCTTTCTTT. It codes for CASSLRGQGAPPAFF.

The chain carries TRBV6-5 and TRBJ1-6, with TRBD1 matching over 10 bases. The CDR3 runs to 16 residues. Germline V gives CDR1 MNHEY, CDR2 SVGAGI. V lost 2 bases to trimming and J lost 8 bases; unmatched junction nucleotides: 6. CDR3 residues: CASSYRTGTGDSPLHF. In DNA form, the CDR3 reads TGTGCCAGCAGTTACCGAACCGGGACAGGGGATTCACCCCTCCACTTT.

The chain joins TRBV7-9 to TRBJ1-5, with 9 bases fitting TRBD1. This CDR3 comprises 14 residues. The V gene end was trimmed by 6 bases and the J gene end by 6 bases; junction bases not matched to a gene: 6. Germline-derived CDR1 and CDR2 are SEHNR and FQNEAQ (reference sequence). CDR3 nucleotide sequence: TGTGCCAGCAGTCTGACAGGGGGTGGTCAGCCCCAGCATTTT. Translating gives CASSLTGGGQPQHF. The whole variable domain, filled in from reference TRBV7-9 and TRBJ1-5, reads DTGVSQNPRHKITKRGQNVTFRCDPISEHNRLYWYRQTLGQGPEFLTYFQNEAQLEKSRLLSDRFSAERPKGSFSTLEIQRTEQGDSAMYLCASSLTGGGQPQHFGDGTRLSIL.

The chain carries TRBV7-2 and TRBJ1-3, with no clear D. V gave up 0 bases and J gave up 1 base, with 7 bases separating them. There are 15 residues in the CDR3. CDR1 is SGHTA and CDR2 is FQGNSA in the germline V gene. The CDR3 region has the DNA TGTGCCAGCAGCTTAGCGCAAGGGTCTGGAAACACCATATATTTT. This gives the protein CASSLAQGSGNTIYF.

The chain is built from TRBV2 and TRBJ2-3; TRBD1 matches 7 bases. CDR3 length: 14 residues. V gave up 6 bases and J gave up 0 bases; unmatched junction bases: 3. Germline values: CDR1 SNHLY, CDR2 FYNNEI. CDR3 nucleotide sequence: TGTGCCAGCAGAACGGGACAGAGCACAGATACGCAGTATTTT. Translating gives CASRTGQSTDTQYF.

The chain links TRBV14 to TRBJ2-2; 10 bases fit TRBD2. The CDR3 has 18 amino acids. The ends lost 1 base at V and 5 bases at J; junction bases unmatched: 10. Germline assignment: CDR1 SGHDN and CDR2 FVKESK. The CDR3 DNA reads TGTGCCAGCAGCCAAGGCCCAGCTAGCGGGAGAGGGACCGGGGAGCTGTTTTTT. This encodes CASSQGPASGRGTGELFF.

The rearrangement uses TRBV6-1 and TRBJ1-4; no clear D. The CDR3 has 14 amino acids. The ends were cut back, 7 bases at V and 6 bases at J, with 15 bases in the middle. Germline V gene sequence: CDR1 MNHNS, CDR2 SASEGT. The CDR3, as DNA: TGTGCCAGCACCGGAAGAAGGGTTCATGAAAAACTGTTTTTT. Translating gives CASTGRRVHEKLFF.

CDR3 in amino acids: CASSAGTSGYNEQFF. In nucleotides, the CDR3 is TGCGCCAGCAGCGCCGGGACTAGCGGGTACAATGAGCAGTTCTTC. The chain joins TRBV5-1 to TRBJ2-1, with TRBD2 identical over 12 bases. The CDR3 contains 15 residues. V shed 4 bases and J 4 bases; nucleotides not matched to a gene: 3. The V gene's germline CDR1 is SGHRS and CDR2 YFSETQ.

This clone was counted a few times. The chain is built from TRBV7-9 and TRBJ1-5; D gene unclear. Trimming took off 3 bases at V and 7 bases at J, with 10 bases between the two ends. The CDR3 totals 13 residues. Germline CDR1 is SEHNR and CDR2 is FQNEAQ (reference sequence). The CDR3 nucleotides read TGTGCCAGCAGCTTTGGTGGAGGCCAGCCCCAGCATTTT. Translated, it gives CASSFGGGQPQHF.

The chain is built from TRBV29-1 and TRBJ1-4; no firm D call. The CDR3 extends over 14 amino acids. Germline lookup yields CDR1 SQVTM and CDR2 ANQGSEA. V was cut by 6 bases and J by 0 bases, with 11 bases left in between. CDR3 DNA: TGCAGCGTCGCCGACGGAGCAACTAATGAAAAACTGTTTTTT. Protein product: CSVADGATNEKLFF.

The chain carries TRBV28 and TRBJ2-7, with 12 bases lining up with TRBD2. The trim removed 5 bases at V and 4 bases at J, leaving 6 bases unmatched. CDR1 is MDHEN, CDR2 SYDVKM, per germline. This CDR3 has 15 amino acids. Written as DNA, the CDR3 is TGTGCCAGCAGTCTTCAGACTAGCGGGAGTTACGAGCAGTACTTC. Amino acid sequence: CASSLQTSGSYEQYF.